These T cell receptor beta chains were read from a single sample in a study of breast tumors, draining lymph nodes, adjacent tissues. TCRdb passed the multiplex PCR reads through MiXCR, listing each CDR3 protein once. The sample contains 45,000 to 60,000 distinct CDR3 sequences, around 23% of which appear only once. Sequencing used breast tumor tissue. The receptors were gathered from a female donor with breast cancer. Some clones in this sample may be carry-over from other donors' samples. Both conserved end residues are part of each CDR3. Fields, in order: clone size, V gene, J gene, D gene, CDR3 protein, CDR3 DNA. D genes are given only for firm matches. Clone sizes are given selectively: once, few, many, or a class where the clone is expanded.

abundance: many; v_gene: TRBV3-1; j_gene: TRBJ2-7; d_gene: .; CDR3aa: CASSPFGGPRNYEQYF; CDR3nt: TGTGCCAGCAGCCCGTTCGGGGGCCCGAGGAACTACGAGCAGTACTTC
abundance: many; v_gene: TRBV6-2/TRBV6-3; j_gene: TRBJ2-6; d_gene: .; CDR3aa: CASTRRRSLPNSGANVLTF; CDR3nt: TGTGCCAGCACTCGGAGGAGGAGCCTCCCAAACTCTGGGGCCAACGTCCTGACTTTC
abundance: many; v_gene: TRBV6-5; j_gene: TRBJ2-1; d_gene: TRBD2; CDR3aa: CASSTGTRSYNEQFF; CDR3nt: TGTGCCAGCAGCACCGGGACTAGATCCTACAATGAGCAGTTCTTC
abundance: many; v_gene: TRBV20-1; j_gene: TRBJ2-5; d_gene: TRBD2; CDR3aa: CSARDQLAGPGTQYF; CDR3nt: TGCAGTGCTAGGGACCAACTAGCGGGCCCAGGGACCCAGTACTTC
abundance: many; v_gene: TRBV9; j_gene: TRBJ1-6; d_gene: TRBD1; CDR3aa: CASSVTGIWDSPLHF; CDR3nt: TGTGCCAGCAGCGTGACAGGGATCTGGGATTCACCCCTCCACTTT
abundance: many; v_gene: TRBV20-1; j_gene: TRBJ1-2; d_gene: TRBD1; CDR3aa: CSARTDGTGGTGYTF; CDR3nt: TGCAGTGCTAGAACAGACGGGACAGGGGGCACTGGCTACACCTTC
abundance: many; v_gene: TRBV27; j_gene: TRBJ2-3; d_gene: TRBD1; CDR3aa: CASTPRGLTDTQYF; CDR3nt: TGTGCCAGCACCCCCAGGGGGTTAACAGATACGCAGTATTTT
abundance: many; v_gene: TRBV6-6; j_gene: TRBJ1-2; d_gene: .; CDR3aa: CASSLRQSYGYTF; CDR3nt: TGTGCCAGCAGTTTGCGACAGTCCTATGGCTACACCTTC
abundance: few; v_gene: TRBV28; j_gene: TRBJ1-4; d_gene: .; CDR3aa: CASSLGQVRFQKLLF; CDR3nt: TGTGCCAGCAGTTTAGGTCAGGTCCGGTTTCAAAAACTGCTTTTT
abundance: .; v_gene: TRBV5-5; j_gene: TRBJ2-3; d_gene: TRBD2; CDR3aa: CASSWEGFQPDTQYF; CDR3nt: TGTGCCAGCAGCTGGGAGGGCTTTCAACCAGATACGCAGTATTTT
abundance: many; v_gene: TRBV7-3; j_gene: TRBJ2-3; d_gene: TRBD1; CDR3aa: CASSSQGTDTQYF; CDR3nt: TGTGCCAGCAGCTCACAGGGGACAGATACGCAGTATTTT
abundance: many; v_gene: TRBV6-6; j_gene: TRBJ2-5; d_gene: .; CDR3aa: CATSRQNQETQYF; CDR3nt: TGTGCCACCAGCAGGCAGAACCAAGAGACCCAGTACTTC
abundance: many; v_gene: TRBV30; j_gene: TRBJ2-7; d_gene: .; CDR3aa: CAWTRRTTVYEQYF; CDR3nt: TGTGCCTGGACCCGCCGGACTACGGTCTACGAGCAGTACTTC
abundance: many; v_gene: TRBV12-3/TRBV12-4; j_gene: TRBJ2-3; d_gene: .; CDR3aa: CASSPGHSTDTQYF; CDR3nt: TGTGCCAGCAGTCCCGGACACAGCACAGATACGCAGTATTTT
abundance: many; v_gene: TRBV3-1; j_gene: TRBJ2-7; d_gene: TRBD1; CDR3aa: CASTEGDRQGAGEQYF; CDR3nt: TGTGCCAGCACCGAAGGCGATCGACAGGGGGCGGGCGAGCAGTACTTC
abundance: many; v_gene: TRBV4-2; j_gene: TRBJ2-7; d_gene: .; CDR3aa: CASSQTTTGASGDEQYF; CDR3nt: TGTGCCAGCAGCCAAACAACAACAGGGGCTAGCGGTGACGAGCAGTACTTC
abundance: many; v_gene: TRBV19; j_gene: TRBJ2-1; d_gene: TRBD2; CDR3aa: CASSGASGLFYNEQFF; CDR3nt: TGTGCCAGTAGTGGAGCTAGCGGGTTATTCTACAATGAGCAGTTCTTC
abundance: many; v_gene: TRBV6-1; j_gene: TRBJ1-3; d_gene: .; CDR3aa: CASKGRDSGNTIYF; CDR3nt: TGTGCCAGCAAAGGACGAGACTCTGGAAACACCATATATTTT
abundance: many; v_gene: TRBV10-1; j_gene: TRBJ2-5; d_gene: TRBD1; CDR3aa: CASSEWAGGPETQYF; CDR3nt: TGCGCCAGCAGTGAATGGGCAGGGGGCCCAGAGACCCAGTACTTC
abundance: .; v_gene: TRBV3-1; j_gene: TRBJ1-4; d_gene: .; CDR3aa: CASSFRQRGEKLVF; CDR3nt: TGTGCCAGCTCGTTCCGACAGCGCGGTGAAAAACTGGTTTTT
abundance: many; v_gene: TRBV6-2/TRBV6-3; j_gene: TRBJ1-6; d_gene: TRBD1; CDR3aa: CASTTGQGTPLHF; CDR3nt: TGTGCCAGCACCACGGGACAGGGGACACCCCTCCACTTT
abundance: many; v_gene: TRBV7-3; j_gene: TRBJ2-7; d_gene: .; CDR3aa: CASSLMGGLLDEQYF; CDR3nt: TGTGCCAGCAGCTTAATGGGGGGCCTGTTGGACGAGCAGTACTTC